Shown below are 9 T cell receptor beta chains from a single sample sequenced in a study of T cells in Graves' hyperthyroidism and ophthalmopathy. There were TCR beta CDR3 regions amplified from RNA transcripts. The HTBI primer set was used in a first-round RT-PCR of the TCR CDR3. One entry per CDR3 protein results from TCRdb running MiXCR on the multiplex PCR reads. The top ten clones hold about 3.7% of a sample with approximately 380,000 distinct CDR3 sequences, approximately 20% of them seen once. Sequencing input: blood. The receptors come from a woman between 18 and 30 years old with Graves' hyperthyroidism.

A word on this clonotype: The final CDR3 position lacks the conserved phenylalanine or tryptophan, pointing to a likely read error. The V call is TRBV20-1, the J call TRBJ1-5, with a weak D call TRBD1 (5 bases). The CDR3 runs to 16 residues. Germline lookup yields CDR1 DFQATT and CDR2 SNEGSKA (reference sequence). V was cut by 3 bases and J by 0 bases, with 15 bases left in between. CDR3 loop: CSASGDRHHSNQPQHV. As DNA, the CDR3 is TGCAGTGCTAGCGGCGACAGACATCATAGCAATCAGCCCCAGCATGTT.

This clonotype appeared many times. The V and J genes are TRBV29-1 and TRBJ1-2; no clear D. Trimming stripped 4 bases from V and 6 bases from J, with 12 bases between. The CDR3 extends over 12 amino acids. The germline V gene encodes CDR1 SQVTM and CDR2 ANQGSEA. DNA of the CDR3: TGCAGCGTTGTTGTCGGGCGAGATGGCTACACCTTC. This translates into CSVVVGRDGYTF.

In this sample, this clonotype turned up many times. V and J are TRBV6-1 and TRBJ1-6; the D gene is possibly TRBD1 (5 bases). Germline V gives CDR1 MNHNS, CDR2 SASEGT. This CDR3 has 15 amino acids. The V and J ends lost 1 base and 10 bases respectively, with 14 bases between them. The CDR3 reads CASSEVLGVGSPLHF. Written as DNA, the CDR3 is TGTGCCAGCAGTGAAGTCTTAGGGGTGGGGTCACCCCTCCACTTT.

Many counts were recorded for this clonotype. The chain recombines TRBV6-1 with TRBJ2-6; weak D call: TRBD1 (6 bases). The length of the CDR3 is 16 residues. CDR1 and CDR2 (germline): MNHNS, SASEGT. V lost 1 base, J lost 2 bases, and 9 bases lay in between. CDR3 nucleotides: TGTGCCAGCAGTGAAGAATCAGGGGCTGGGGCCAACGTCCTGACTTTC. Translated, it gives CASSEESGAGANVLTF.

This clonotype was detected many times. The chain couples TRBV6-5 to TRBJ1-2, with D hard to call. Germline V CDR1 and CDR2: MNHEY, SVGAGI. The V end lost 0 bases, the J end lost 7 bases, and 15 bases lay between the germline ends. The CDR3 is 15 amino acids. CDR3 DNA: TGTGCCAGCAGTTACTCTGGTGGGGAGGCGCCTGGCTACACCTTC. The encoded protein is CASSYSGGEAPGYTF.

There are many counts of this clonotype. The rearrangement links TRBV6-5 to TRBJ1-3; possible D gene TRBD1, 6 bases. Germline V gives CDR1 MNHEY, CDR2 SVGAGI. CDR3 size: 15 residues. The ends were cut back, 4 bases at V and 2 bases at J, with 12 bases in the middle. CDR3 DNA sequence: TGTGCCAGCAGTTCGCCTGGGACACCTGGAAACACCATATATTTT. It specifies CASSSPGTPGNTIYF.

V and J are TRBV7-9 and TRBJ2-4; TRBD2 matches 7 bases. V lost 5 bases and J lost 5; bases outside the gene matches: 9. The length of the CDR3 is 15 residues. CDR1 SEHNR and CDR2 FQNEAQ come from the germline V gene (reference sequence). CDR3 sequence reads: CASSVRGELENIQYF. The DNA of the CDR3 is TGTGCCAGCAGCGTCCGGGGGGAATTGGAAAACATTCAGTACTTC.

Comment on this clonotype: One base away lies a much larger clone, so this may be a sequencing read error. The chain joins TRBV5-1 to TRBJ2-7; 11 bases match TRBD2. The CDR3 length is 15 residues. Germline CDR1 SGHRS, CDR2 YFSETQ. The CDR3 protein is CASRLRLAGFYEQYF. The CDR3 DNA reads TGCGCCAGCCGCTTGAGACTAGCGGGGTTCTACGAGCAGTACTTC.

This clonotype was found many times. The V gene is TRBV28, the J gene TRBJ2-7, with D perhaps matching TRBD2 (5 bases). Trimming cost V 3 bases and J 0 bases, with 9 bases left between them. Germline CDR1 is MDHEN and CDR2 is SYDVKM. The CDR3 is 14 amino acids. The CDR3 spells CASSFEGFSYEQYF. The CDR3 DNA is TGTGCCAGCAGTTTCGAGGGATTCTCCTACGAGCAGTACTTC.